This entry features one T cell receptor (beta chain) sequence. Its target is not known. V was shortened by 2 bases and J by 4 bases, with 13 bases between the two germline ends. The CDR3 sequence is 15 residues long. Germline lookup yields CDR1 LNHNV and CDR2 YYDKDF (reference sequence). The entry originates in a study of shared clonotypes between healthy human individuals. Data came from immunoSEQ multiplex PCR; TCRdb stores just in-frame clones and leaves some out. The data hold about 670,000 clones, with about two thirds observed a single time. Study observations and caveats: Against clonotypes common to all four donors, non-shared ones had lower generation probabilities.

The source is a woman younger than 45 in good health. The chain has TRBV15 and TRBJ2-3; possibly TRBD1 or TRBD2 for D (5 bases each). Sequenced material: memory CD4+ T cells sorted from blood. The sample's subset: CD45RA-negative fraction. The CDR3 sequence is CATSRPGGGSDTQYF. For the CDR3, the DNA is TGTGCCACCAGCAGACCCGGTGGGGGATCAGATACGCAGTATTTT. The entire variable domain, with the rest obtained from reference TRBV15 and TRBJ2-3, is as follows: DAMVIQNPRYQVTQFGKPVTLSCSQTLNHNVMYWYQQKSSQAPKLLFHYYDKDFNNEADTPDNFQSRRPNTSFCFLDIRSPGLGDTAMYLCATSRPGGGSDTQYFGPGTRLTVL.